This passage covers 10 T cell receptor beta chains from one sample sequenced in a study of T cells in Graves' hyperthyroidism and ophthalmopathy. Regions amplified from RNA transcripts were the TCR beta CDR3 regions. TCR CDR3 underwent first-round RT-PCR with the HTBI primer set. One entry per CDR3 protein, called by TCRdb with MiXCR from the multiplex PCR reads. The sample carries 500,000 to 700,000 distinct CDR3 sequences, approximately 15% recorded once. The sequenced sample consisted of blood. These receptors all stem from a woman younger than 30 with Graves' hyperthyroidism.

This clonotype was picked up a small number of times. The rearrangement joins TRBV5-1 to TRBJ2-7, with 8 bases lining up with TRBD2. J gave up 2 bases and V 2 bases, and 6 bases lay outside the gene matches. CDR3 size: 15 residues. Germline CDR1 and CDR2: SGHRS and YFSETQ. CDR3 nucleotides: TGCGCCAGCAGCTTCGAAGCGGGAGAGGCCTACGAGCAGTACTTC. Translating it yields CASSFEAGEAYEQYF.

This chain joins TRBV15 and TRBJ1-1; D might be TRBD1 (5 bases). Germline-derived CDR1 and CDR2 are LNHNV and YYDKDF (reference sequence). Deletions cut 0 bases from V and 6 bases from J, with 11 bases between. The CDR3 is 14 residues long. The CDR3 bases are TGTGCCACCAGCAGAGATTTAGGGGAATCTGAAGCTTTCTTT. Its protein is CATSRDLGESEAFF.

The chain couples TRBV19 to TRBJ2-4; D unclear. Germline CDR1 reads LNHDA; CDR2 reads SQIVND (reference sequence). The CDR3 loop spans 17 amino acids. Trimming removed 3 bases from V and 1 base from J, with 16 bases in between. The CDR3 is CASSIGRDNQAKNIQYF. CDR3 sequence (DNA): TGTGCCAGTAGTATTGGTAGGGATAATCAGGCCAAAAACATTCAGTACTTC.

For this clonotype: Since a much larger clone is just one base distant, this may be a read error. This chain uses TRBV7-9 with TRBJ2-5; tentatively, D is TRBD1 (6 bases). This CDR3 region has 13 residues. V was pared by 3 bases and J by 4 bases, with 9 bases between. Germline-derived CDR1 and CDR2 are SEHNR and FQNEAQ (reference sequence). DNA for the CDR3: TGTGCCAGCAGCTTCCAGACAGGAGAGACCCAGTACTTC. This encodes CASSFQTGETQYF.

This clonotype was counted between two and nine times. V is TRBV4-1 and J is TRBJ1-1; maybe TRBD1 (6 bases). Germline V lookup: CDR1 MGHRA, CDR2 YSYEKL. The CDR3 runs to 16 residues. V dropped 4 bases and J dropped 7 bases, with 22 bases sitting between them. The CDR3 DNA reads as TGCGCCAGCAGCCCCGCAAGAGGGGGTGGTTCGGGTGAAGCTTTCTTT. This codes for CASSPARGGGSGEAFF.

This clonotype occurred many times. The J gene is TRBJ2-7, the V gene TRBV7-2, with 10 bases identical to TRBD2. The length of the CDR3 is 17 residues. Germline V lookup: CDR1 SGHTA, CDR2 FQGNSA. The V gene end was trimmed by 3 bases and the J gene end by 1 base; junction bases not matched to a gene: 9. CDR3 DNA: TGTGCCAGCAGCTTGGGGACTAGCGAAAGGACTTCCTACGAGCAGTACTTC. Its protein product is CASSLGTSERTSYEQYF.

The chain has TRBV19 and TRBJ2-5; D possibly corresponds to TRBD1 (6 bases). Germline V gene lookup returns CDR1 LNHDA and CDR2 SQIVND (reference sequence). CDR3 size: 13 residues. V shed 3 bases and J shed 4 bases, with 9 bases lying between them. CDR3 DNA: TGTGCCAGTAGTATGGGCAGGGGAGAGACCCAGTACTTC. It translates to CASSMGRGETQYF.

This clonotype was observed at least ten times. The CDR3 here is CSASPTGAGNTIYF. Here the CDR3 DNA reads TGCAGTGCTTCGCCTACAGGGGCCGGAAACACCATATATTTT. The chain recombines TRBV20-1 with TRBJ1-3; 7 bases align to TRBD1. The V gene's germline CDR1 is DFQATT and CDR2 SNEGSKA (reference sequence). The V gene end was trimmed by 5 bases and the J gene end by 4 bases; junction bases not matched to a gene: 8. The CDR3 length is 14 residues.

This clonotype appeared many times. The chain links TRBV27 to TRBJ2-3; D might be TRBD1 (6 bases). V lost 6 bases and J lost 3, with 13 bases in between. This CDR3 region has 14 residues. CDR1 is MNHEY, CDR2 SMNVEV, per germline (reference sequence). The CDR3 is CASSLRQGTDTQYF. CDR3 DNA: TGTGCCAGCAGCTTAAGGCAGGGGACAGATACGCAGTATTTT.

In its sample, this clonotype was seen many times. This chain joins TRBV12-3 or TRBV12-4 and TRBJ2-7, with D possibly matching TRBD1 (6 bases). V lost 5 bases and J 2 bases, leaving 16 bases between the germline ends. The CDR3 runs 15 residues. The CDR3 spells CASSAEGTPTYEQYF. The CDR3 nucleotides are TGTGCCAGCAGTGCAGAAGGGACACCCACCTACGAGCAGTACTTC.